This T cell receptor (beta chain) was captured in a study of immune cell composition in non-small cell lung cancer. Libraries were prepared by immunoSEQ multiplex PCR; TCRdb keeps only in-frame clonotypes and omits some of them. The table shows 7,500 to 9,000 clones, with about two thirds occurring only once. Germline lookup yields CDR1 MNHNS and CDR2 SASEGT. The CDR3 has 11 amino acids. Trimming pared 3 bases from V and 8 bases from J, leaving 7 bases between. Normal lung sampling was at least 3 cm from the tumour, as distant as possible. This rearrangement joins TRBV6-1 to TRBJ1-1; D call uncertain. The material sequenced was non-adjacent lung tissue. The sequence was collected from a human donor with non-small cell lung cancer. The CDR3, as DNA: TGTGCCAGCAGTGACTTGCAGGAAGCTTTCTTT. Protein product: CASSDLQEAFF.